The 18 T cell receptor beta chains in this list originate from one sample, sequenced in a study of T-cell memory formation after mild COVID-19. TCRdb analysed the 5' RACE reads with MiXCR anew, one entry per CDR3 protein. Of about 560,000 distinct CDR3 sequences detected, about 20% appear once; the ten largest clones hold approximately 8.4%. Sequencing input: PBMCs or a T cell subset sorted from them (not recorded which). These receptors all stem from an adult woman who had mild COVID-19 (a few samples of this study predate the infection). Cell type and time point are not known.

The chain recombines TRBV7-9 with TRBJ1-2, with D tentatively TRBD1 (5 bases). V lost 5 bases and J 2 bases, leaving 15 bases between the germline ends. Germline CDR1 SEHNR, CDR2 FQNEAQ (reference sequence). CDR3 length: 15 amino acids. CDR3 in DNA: TGTGCCAGCAGCCCGGACATTTCTGAGAACTATGGCTACACCTTC. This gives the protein CASSPDISENYGYTF.

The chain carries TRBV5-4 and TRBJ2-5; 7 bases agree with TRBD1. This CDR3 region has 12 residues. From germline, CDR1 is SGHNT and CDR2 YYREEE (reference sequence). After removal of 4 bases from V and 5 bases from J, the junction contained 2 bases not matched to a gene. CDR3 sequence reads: CASSARGETQYF. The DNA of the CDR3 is TGTGCCAGCAGCGCCAGGGGGGAGACCCAGTACTTC. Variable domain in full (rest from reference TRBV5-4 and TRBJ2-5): ETGVTQSPTHLIKTRGQQVTLRCSSQSGHNTVSWYQQALGQGPQFIFQYYREEENGRGNFPPRFSGLQFPNYSSELNVNALELDDSALYLCASSARGETQYFGPGTRLLVL.

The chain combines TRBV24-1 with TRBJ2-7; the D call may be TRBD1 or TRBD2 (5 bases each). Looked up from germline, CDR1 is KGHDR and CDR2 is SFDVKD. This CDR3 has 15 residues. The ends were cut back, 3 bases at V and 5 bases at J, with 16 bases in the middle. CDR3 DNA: TGTGCCACCAGTGATCCCGGGACGCATTCCCACGAGCAGTACTTC. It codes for CATSDPGTHSHEQYF.

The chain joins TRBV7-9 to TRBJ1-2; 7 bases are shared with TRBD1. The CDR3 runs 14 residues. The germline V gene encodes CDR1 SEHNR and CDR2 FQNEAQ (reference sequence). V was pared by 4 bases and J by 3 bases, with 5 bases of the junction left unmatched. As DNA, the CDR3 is TGTGCCAGCAGCTCGACAGGGACGGACTATGGCTACACCTTC. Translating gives CASSSTGTDYGYTF.

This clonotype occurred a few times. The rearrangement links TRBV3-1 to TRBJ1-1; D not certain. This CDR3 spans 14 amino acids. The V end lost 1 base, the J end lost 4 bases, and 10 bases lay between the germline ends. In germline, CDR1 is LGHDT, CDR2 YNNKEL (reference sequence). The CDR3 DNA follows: TGTGCCAGCAGCCAAGGGCCGGAGGGCACTGAAGCTTTCTTT. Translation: CASSQGPEGTEAFF.

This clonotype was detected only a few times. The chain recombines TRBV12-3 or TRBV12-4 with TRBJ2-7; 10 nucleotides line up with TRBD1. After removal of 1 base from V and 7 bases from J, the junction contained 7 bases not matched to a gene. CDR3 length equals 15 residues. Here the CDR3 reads CASSLGGTGVGEQYF. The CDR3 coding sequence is TGTGCCAGCAGTTTAGGAGGGACAGGGGTCGGGGAGCAGTACTTC.

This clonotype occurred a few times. The CDR3 spells CASSGPTGNSYNEQFF. The CDR3 coding sequence is TGTGCCAGCAGCGGACCAACCGGGAACTCGTACAATGAGCAGTTCTTC. The rearrangement uses TRBV5-4 and TRBJ2-1; TRBD2 is a possible D gene (5 bases). CDR1 is SGHNT, CDR2 YYREEE, per germline (reference sequence). V gave up 4 bases and J gave up 4 bases, with 18 bases separating them. The CDR3 sequence is 16 residues long.

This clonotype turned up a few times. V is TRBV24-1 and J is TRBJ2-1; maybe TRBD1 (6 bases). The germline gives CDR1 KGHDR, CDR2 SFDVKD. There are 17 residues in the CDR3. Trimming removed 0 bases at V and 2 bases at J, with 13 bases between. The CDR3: CATSDLPSTGTYNEQFF. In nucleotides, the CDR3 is TGTGCCACCAGTGATTTGCCATCGACAGGAACCTACAATGAGCAGTTCTTC.

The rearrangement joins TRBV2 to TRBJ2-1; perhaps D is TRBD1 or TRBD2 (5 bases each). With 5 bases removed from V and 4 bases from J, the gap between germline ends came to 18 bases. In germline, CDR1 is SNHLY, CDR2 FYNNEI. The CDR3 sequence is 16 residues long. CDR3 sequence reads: CASSPLPSGPYNEQFF. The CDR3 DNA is TGTGCCAGCAGTCCCTTACCCTCGGGGCCGTACAATGAGCAGTTCTTC.

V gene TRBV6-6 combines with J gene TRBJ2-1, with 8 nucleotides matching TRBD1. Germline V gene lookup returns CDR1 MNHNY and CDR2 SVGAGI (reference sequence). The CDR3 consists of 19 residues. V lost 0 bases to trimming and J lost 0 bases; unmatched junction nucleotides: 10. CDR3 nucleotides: TGTGCCAGCAGTTACTCATCAGGGGGCACTAGGAGCTCCTACAATGAGCAGTTCTTC. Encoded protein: CASSYSSGGTRSSYNEQFF.

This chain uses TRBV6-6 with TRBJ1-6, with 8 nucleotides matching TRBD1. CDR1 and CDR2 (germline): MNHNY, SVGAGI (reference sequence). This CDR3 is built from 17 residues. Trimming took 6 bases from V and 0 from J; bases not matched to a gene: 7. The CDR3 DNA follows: TGTGCCAGCAGAGGACAGGGCTGGAGCTCCTATAATTCACCCCTCCACTTT. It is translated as CASRGQGWSSYNSPLHF.

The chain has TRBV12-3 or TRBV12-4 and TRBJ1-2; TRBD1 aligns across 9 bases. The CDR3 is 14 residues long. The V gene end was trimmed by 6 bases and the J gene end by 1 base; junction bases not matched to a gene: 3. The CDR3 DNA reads TGTGCCAGCAGACACAGGGGGCTTAACTATGGCTACACCTTC. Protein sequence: CASRHRGLNYGYTF.

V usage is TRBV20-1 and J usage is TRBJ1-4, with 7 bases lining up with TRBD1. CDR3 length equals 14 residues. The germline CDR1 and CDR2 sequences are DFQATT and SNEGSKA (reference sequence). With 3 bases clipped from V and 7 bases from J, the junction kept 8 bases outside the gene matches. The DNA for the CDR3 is TGCAGTGCTAGGGTCGGGGACAGCCTTGAAAAACTGTTTTTT. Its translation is CSARVGDSLEKLFF.

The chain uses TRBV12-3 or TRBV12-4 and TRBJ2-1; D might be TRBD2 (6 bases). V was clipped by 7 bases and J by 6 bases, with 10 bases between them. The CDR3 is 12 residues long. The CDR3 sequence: CASTAGFNEQFF. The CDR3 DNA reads TGTGCCAGCACAGCGGGTTTCAATGAGCAGTTCTTC.

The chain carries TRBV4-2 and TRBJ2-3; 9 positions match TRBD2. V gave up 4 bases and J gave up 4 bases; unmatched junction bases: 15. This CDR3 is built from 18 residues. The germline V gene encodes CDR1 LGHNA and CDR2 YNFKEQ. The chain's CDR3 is CASSPFLSAGGRADTQYF. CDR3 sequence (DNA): TGTGCCAGCAGCCCCTTTTTATCGGCGGGGGGGAGGGCAGATACGCAGTATTTT.

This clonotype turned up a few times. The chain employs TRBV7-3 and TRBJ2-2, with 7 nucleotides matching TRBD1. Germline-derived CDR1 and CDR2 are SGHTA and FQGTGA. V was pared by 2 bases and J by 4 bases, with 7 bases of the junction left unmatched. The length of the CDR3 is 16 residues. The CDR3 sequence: CASSLLGPGGTGELFF. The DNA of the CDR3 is TGTGCCAGCAGCTTATTGGGCCCAGGGGGCACCGGGGAGCTGTTTTTT.

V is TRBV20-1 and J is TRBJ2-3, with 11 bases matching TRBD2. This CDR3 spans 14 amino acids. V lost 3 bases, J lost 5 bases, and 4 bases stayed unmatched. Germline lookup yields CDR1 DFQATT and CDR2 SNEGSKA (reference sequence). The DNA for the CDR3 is TGCAGTGCTAGTAGCGGGGGGGCGGGAGATACGCAGTATTTT. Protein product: CSASSGGAGDTQYF.

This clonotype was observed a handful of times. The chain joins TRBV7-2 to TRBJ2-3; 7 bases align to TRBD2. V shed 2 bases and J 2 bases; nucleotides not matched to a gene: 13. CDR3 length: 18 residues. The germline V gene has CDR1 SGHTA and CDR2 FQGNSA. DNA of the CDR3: TGTGCCAGCAGCTTAAGGCCGGCGGCGGGGGTATCCACAGATACGCAGTATTTT. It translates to CASSLRPAAGVSTDTQYF.